Below, one T cell receptor beta chain is given with its context. This receptor's antigen is unknown. Qualities for individual bases were not recorded, and no much larger clone is one base off. The immunoSEQ Assay, a bias-controlled multiplex PCR, was used to amplify TCRbeta CDR3 regions from genomic DNA. The published analysis was carried out like this. The number of nucleated cells in each sample was estimated by amplification of reference gene primers within the assay. To quantify the absolute abundance of each unique TCRbeta CDR3 rearrangement, sequence reads were collapsed and filtered. Productive Simpson clonality was computed per sample as the square root of Simpson's diversity index over productive rearrangements. What TCRdb holds here is the immuneACCESS table cut down to in-frame rearrangements. Part of the clones is not present; checked against another copy, under half of the missing clones reflect an unresolved V gene, and the others are unexplained. V and J calls and clone size are given by that table; D and trimming were obtained from the DNA. The sample contains about 130,000 clones, approximately 82% of them found a single time. 3.8% of the sample lies in the top ten.

This sample is drawn from a study of blood T cell repertoires in COVID-19 (TCRdb year 2020). Study-wide context: Collaborator samples came from the United States, Italy and Spain and covered acute and convalescent phases of COVID-19. The samples were drawn from the first 160 participants of the ongoing ImmuneRACE study and from more than 1,000 subjects provided by 6 global collaborators. The repertoires were released in a freely available public database meant as a resource for research on the immune response to SARS-CoV-2. The prospective study material was composed of cDNA or gDNA derived from T cells, B-cell-depleted T cells, or PBMCs. A de-identified subject ID, COVID-19 status, age in years and sex were almost always included in the sample metadata. The dataset comprised deeply sampled blood TCRbeta repertoires from subjects exposed to, actively infected with, or recovered from COVID-19. Where HLA class I and class II types were available, the types were taken from metadata supplied by the sample provider, not from assay-based typing.

Points the paper makes about the study in general: How much clinical and demographic metadata was included differed by source and by participant, and the metadata was provided uncurated.

Each collaborating institution followed its own protocols to collect whole blood in K2EDTA tubes. Collaborator samples were shipped for TCRbeta analysis as frozen whole blood, isolated PBMCs, or DNA extracted from either sample type. From the cysteine up to the phenylalanine, the CDR3 has a length of 13 residues. Left in the record is the CDR3 DNA by itself, 39 bases read in frame from the first base. Unmatched junction bases come to 6, with V trimmed by 4 bases and J by 6 bases. CDR1 SGHRS and CDR2 YFSETQ were looked up in the germline V gene. The chain is assembled from TRBV5-1 and TRBJ1-2, and 7 bases in between align with TRBD1. The clonotype comes from a woman aged 50 to 60 with acute or convalescent COVID-19. Sequencing was performed on peripheral blood. The DNA reads as follows: TGCGCCAGCAGCGTAAGACAGGGTAATGGCTACACCTTC. It encodes CASSVRQGNGYTF. This CDR3, with the reference TRBV5-1 and TRBJ1-2 proteins standing in past its ends, gives the full variable domain KAGVTQTPRYLIKTRGQQVTLSCSPISGHRSVSWYQQTPGQGLQFLFEYFSETQRNKGNFPGRFSGRQFSNSRSEMNVSTLELGDSALYLCASSVRQGNGYTFGSGTRLTVV.